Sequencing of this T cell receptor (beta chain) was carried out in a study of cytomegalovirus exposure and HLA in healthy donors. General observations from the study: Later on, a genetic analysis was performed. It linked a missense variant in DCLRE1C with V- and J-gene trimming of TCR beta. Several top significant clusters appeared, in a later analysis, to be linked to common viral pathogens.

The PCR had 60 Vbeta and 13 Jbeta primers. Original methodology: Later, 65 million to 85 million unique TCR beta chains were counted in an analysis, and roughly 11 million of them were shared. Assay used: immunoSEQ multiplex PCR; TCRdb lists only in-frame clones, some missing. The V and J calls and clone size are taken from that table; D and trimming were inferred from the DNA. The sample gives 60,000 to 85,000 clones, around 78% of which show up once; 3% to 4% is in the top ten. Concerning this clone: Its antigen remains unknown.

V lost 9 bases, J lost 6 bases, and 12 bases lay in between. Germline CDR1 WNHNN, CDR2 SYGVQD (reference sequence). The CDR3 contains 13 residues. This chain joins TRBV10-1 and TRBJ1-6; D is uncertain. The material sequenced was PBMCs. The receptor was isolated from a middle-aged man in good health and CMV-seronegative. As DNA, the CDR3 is TGCGCCAGACCGAGACTGACTAATTCACCCCTCCACTTT. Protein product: CARPRLTNSPLHF.